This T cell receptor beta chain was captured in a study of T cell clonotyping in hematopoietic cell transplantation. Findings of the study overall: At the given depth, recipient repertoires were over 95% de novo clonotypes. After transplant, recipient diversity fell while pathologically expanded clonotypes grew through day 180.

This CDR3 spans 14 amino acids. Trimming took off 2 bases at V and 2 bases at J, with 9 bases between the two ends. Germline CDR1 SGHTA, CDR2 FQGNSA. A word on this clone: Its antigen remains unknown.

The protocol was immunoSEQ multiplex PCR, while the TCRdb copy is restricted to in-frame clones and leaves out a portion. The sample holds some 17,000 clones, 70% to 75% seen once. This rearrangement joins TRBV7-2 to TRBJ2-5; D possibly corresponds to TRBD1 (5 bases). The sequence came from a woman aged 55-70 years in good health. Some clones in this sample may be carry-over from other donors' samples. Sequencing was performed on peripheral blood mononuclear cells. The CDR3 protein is CASSLTQGQETQYF. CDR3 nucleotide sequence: TGTGCCAGCAGCTTAACTCAGGGTCAAGAGACCCAGTACTTC.